Detailed here is one T cell receptor beta chain. No cognate antigen has been identified for it. There are no base qualities to consult, and no much larger clone falls within one base. The record originates from a study of massively parallel sequencing of T cell beta chains (dated 2009 in TCRdb). In the study overall: The study profiled human TCR beta CDR3 diversity in peripheral blood using 5'-RACE, Illumina short-read sequencing and a dedicated short-read assembly strategy. Results and caveats for the whole study, not just this receptor: Among 30,000 to 35,000 distinct clonotypes, single-copy clonotypes made up 65% to 80% of clonotypes but only 18.8% of assemblies. Since the RNA was pooled from many donors, the results show population-average clonotype abundance and not the repertoire of any individual. Only about 23,000 (about 67%) of the clonotypes could be assigned a unique TRBV gene. TRBV usage was found to range from 0.01% for TRBV17 to roughly 25% for TRBV20-1, and TRBJ usage was found to range from around 1.5% for TRBJ2-6 to around 16% for TRBJ2-1. By subsampling, clonotype counts were shown to rise linearly with read number, indicating that sequencing depth was far from saturation. The length of CDR3 beta varied from 21 to 81 nucleotides, with the peak at 45 nucleotides. Most clonotypes (about 65% of the roughly 34,000) were supported by a single sequence read, by which apparent diversity could in principle be inflated. Preferential PCR amplification of some TRBV and TRBJ sequences may have skewed the reported gene usage frequencies.

CDR1 and CDR2, per the germline V gene (reference sequence), are SGHAT and FQDESV. A distance of 11 bases separates the germline ends of V and J, which lose 10 bases and 4 bases respectively. CDR3 length: 11 amino acids, cysteine to phenylalanine. Here the CDR3 DNA is all that survives: 33 bases in frame from base 1. The donor pool was composed of hundreds of males and approximately 150 females, all aged about 18 to 40 years. Peripheral leukocyte polyA+ RNA was isolated from about 170 liters of pooled peripheral blood. For starting material, the researchers used a commercial mRNA preparation made from normal human peripheral blood leukocytes pooled across fewer than 600 individuals. TCRdb names Illumina Genome Analyzer II as the instrument used. Two rounds of nested PCR with TRBC1/TRBC2-specific primers yielded a RACE product of about 520 bp, which was gel-purified. To give RACE a 5' anchor, first-strand cDNA synthesis used a TRBC-specific primer together with a template-switching oligonucleotide. Because the RACE amplicon was too long for direct short-read sequencing, the RACE amplicon was concatemerized by ligation and sheared by sonication. PAGE was used to isolate a size fraction of 100 to 300 bp, and that fraction then underwent shotgun sequencing on the Illumina platform. Sequencing on an Illumina GAII produced 18.8 million 36-nt reads and 21.7 million 50-nt single-end reads in separate runs. The authors' pipeline ran thus. Assembly of the pooled under 50,000,000 reads was performed with iSSAKE using parameters -m 15, -o 2 and -r 0.7. Seeds for the de novo CDR3 beta assemblies came from reads aligning to the ends of Ensembl TRBV gene predictions that carried unmatched junctional bases. Clonotype abundance was estimated from the count of matching assembled contigs rather than from raw read depth. Of the assembled clonotypes, some 2,100 (around 5.9%) were found to have in-frame stop codons and were removed, so that around 35,000 productive clonotypes were retained. Of the roughly 280 unique TCR sequences obtained by Sanger sequencing of cloned RACE products, around 64% were also present in the Illumina assembly. The public reads were quality trimmed at Q25 with fastp and then assembled into clones with MiXCR by TCRdb, keeping productive beta chains. Every distinct CDR3 protein forms one entry, paired with its most common genes and DNA. The V and J calls follow TCRdb's processing rather than the paper's. The table for this sample lists a few thousand distinct CDR3 sequences; over 35% of them were counted only once. Together, the top ten hold less than 3.5% of the sample.

The V and J genes are TRBV11-1 and TRBJ2-7; tentative D gene TRBD1, with 6 bases matching. The sequenced sample consisted of commercial RNA from peripheral blood pooled from many donors. The sequence was collected from a pool of human donors in good health; the sample was commercial RNA pooled from many donors. The DNA is as follows: TGTGCCATCCTAGGGGGTTACGAGCAGTACTTC. Translation gives CAILGGYEQYF.